These 21 T cell receptor beta chains were all obtained from the same sample, sequenced in a study of cytomegalovirus exposure and HLA in healthy donors. Here immunoSEQ multiplex PCR was the method, and the copy in TCRdb shows in-frame clones only, minus some. The sample lists more than 55,000 clones, approximately 96% seen once, with approximately 0.91% in the top ten. The sample taken for sequencing was PBMCs. The receptors shown here come from a man younger than 35 in good health and CMV-seronegative.

The V call is TRBV28, the J call TRBJ2-7; D is possibly TRBD2 (6 bases). Germline V CDR1 and CDR2: MDHEN, SYDVKM. Trimming removed 2 bases at V and 1 base at J, with 9 bases between. The CDR3 length is 14 residues. The CDR3: CASSLGGKSYEQYF. The CDR3 region has the DNA TGTGCCAGCAGTTTAGGAGGGAAATCCTACGAGCAGTACTTC.

The V and J genes are TRBV5-6 and TRBJ2-1; 12 positions match TRBD2. Germline V lookup: CDR1 SGHDT, CDR2 YYEEEE. The J segment lost 9 bases and the V segment lost 1 base, leaving 5 bases of the junction unmatched. The CDR3 length is 15 residues. The CDR3 here is CASSLLAGGPGEQFF. The DNA of the CDR3 is TGTGCCAGCAGCTTGCTAGCGGGAGGGCCGGGTGAGCAGTTCTTC.

The genes are TRBV7-6 and TRBJ2-7, with 10 bases identical to TRBD1. Germline V lookup: CDR1 SGHVS, CDR2 FNYEAQ. The length of the CDR3 is 17 residues. V shed 1 base and J 0 bases; nucleotides not matched to a gene: 6. CDR3 DNA: TGTGCCAGCAGCTTAGTCGGGACAGGGGCGAGCTCCTACGAGCAGTACTTC. It codes for CASSLVGTGASSYEQYF.

The chain combines TRBV5-8 with TRBJ2-2, with TRBD2 matching over 9 bases. This CDR3 region has 19 residues. Germline assignment: CDR1 SGHTS and CDR2 YDEGEE. Trimming removed 2 bases from V and 2 bases from J; junction bases left unmatched: 13. The DNA for the CDR3 is TGTGCCAGCAGCTTTGGGCTAGCGGGGCAGATATTTAACACCGGGGAGCTGTTTTTT. As protein: CASSFGLAGQIFNTGELFF.

CDR3 in amino acids: CASSSRTGWGNEQFF. The CDR3 nucleotides read TGTGCCAGCAGCTCACGGACAGGGTGGGGGAATGAGCAGTTCTTC. The chain combines TRBV11-2 with TRBJ2-1; 8 positions agree with TRBD1. Germline CDR1 is SGHAT and CDR2 is FQNNGV. The V segment lost 4 bases and the J segment 7 bases; nucleotides outside the gene matches: 9. The CDR3 runs to 15 residues.

The chain combines TRBV9 with TRBJ2-2, with D maybe TRBD2 (6 bases). Germline-derived CDR1 and CDR2 are SGDLS and YYNGEE. The V end was cut by 4 bases, the J end by 3 bases, with 10 bases between. CDR3 length equals 14 residues. CDR3 in amino acids: CASSFSGDTGELFF. CDR3 nucleotide sequence: TGTGCCAGCAGCTTTAGCGGCGACACCGGGGAGCTGTTTTTT.

The rearrangement joins TRBV19 to TRBJ2-3; 7 nucleotides line up with TRBD2. J gave up 6 bases and V 2 bases, and 8 bases lay outside the gene matches. Germline V CDR1 and CDR2: LNHDA, SQIVND (reference sequence). The CDR3 contains 15 residues. The CDR3 sequence: CASSIMGGSADTQYF. The CDR3 bases are TGTGCCAGTAGTATAATGGGCGGGAGTGCTGATACGCAGTATTTT.

The gene calls are TRBV10-3 and TRBJ2-2; 7 positions agree with TRBD2. Germline CDR1 is ENHRY and CDR2 is SYGVKD. V shed 7 bases, J shed 6 bases, and the junction held 8 bases outside the gene matches. This CDR3 contains 14 residues. In nucleotides, the CDR3 is TGTGCCATCACCCCGGGGGGTAGTGCCGGGGAGCTGTTTTTT. Amino acids: CAITPGGSAGELFF.

CDR3 protein: CASSDDRQETQYF. The CDR3 nucleotides are TGTGCCAGCAGTGATGACAGGCAAGAGACCCAGTACTTC. This chain uses TRBV2 with TRBJ2-5; a weak D match, TRBD1 (6 bases). CDR3 length: 13 amino acids. Trimming removed 3 bases at V and 2 bases at J, with 7 bases between. Looked up from germline, CDR1 is SNHLY and CDR2 is FYNNEI. The full variable domain, its missing parts supplied by reference TRBV2 and TRBJ2-5, is EPEVTQTPSHQVTQMGQEVILRCVPISNHLYFYWYRQILGQKVEFLVSFYNNEISEKSEIFDDQFSVERPDGSNFTLKIRSTKLEDSAMYFCASSDDRQETQYFGPGTRLLVL.

This chain links TRBV9 with TRBJ2-1; 9 bases are shared with TRBD1. This CDR3 is built from 16 residues. Germline CDR1 SGDLS, CDR2 YYNGEE. The V segment lost 2 bases and the J segment 0 bases; nucleotides outside the gene matches: 3. The DNA of the CDR3 is TGTGCCAGCAGCGTCGACAGGGGGGGCTCCTACAATGAGCAGTTCTTC. Protein product: CASSVDRGGSYNEQFF.

Details on this clone: One junction end does not reproduce the germline sequence, and a read error may be involved. The chain recombines TRBV27 with TRBJ2-7, with D perhaps TRBD2 (6 bases). The CDR3 extends over 17 amino acids. Germline V gene sequence: CDR1 MNHEY, CDR2 SMNVEV (reference sequence). The chain's CDR3 is CASSLSGRGGGTYEQYF. CDR3 DNA sequence: TGTGCCAGCAGTCTATCCGGACGTGGGGGAGGAACCTACGAGCAGTACTTC.

This chain uses TRBV27 with TRBJ1-1; TRBD1 matches 7 bases. From germline, CDR1 is MNHEY and CDR2 SMNVEV (reference sequence). The CDR3 consists of 14 residues. The J segment lost 0 bases and the V segment lost 6 bases, leaving 4 bases of the junction unmatched. The CDR3 reads CASSPGGVNTEAFF. The CDR3 DNA follows: TGTGCCAGCAGCCCAGGGGGTGTGAACACTGAAGCTTTCTTT.

This clone was seen just once. The rearrangement uses TRBV11-2 and TRBJ1-2, with 7 bases lining up with TRBD1. Germline V gene lookup returns CDR1 SGHAT and CDR2 FQNNGV. The CDR3 contains 14 residues. J gave up 4 bases and V 5 bases, and 7 bases lay outside the gene matches. The DNA of the CDR3 is TGTGCCAGCAGCCAACAGACAGGGACCTATGGCTACACCTTC. Translation gives CASSQQTGTYGYTF.

The gene calls are TRBV6-4 and TRBJ2-1; 8 bases match TRBD1. The CDR3 runs 16 residues. V trimming: 3 bases; J trimming: 3 bases; junction bases outside the gene matches: 7. Germline loops: CDR1 MRHNA, CDR2 SNTAGT. The CDR3 DNA reads as TGTGCCAGCAGTGAGCTGGGGGGACAGGACTACAATGAGCAGTTCTTC. Its protein product is CASSELGGQDYNEQFF.

This clone was counted a single time. The chain carries TRBV18 and TRBJ1-1, with D perhaps TRBD1 (6 bases). Trimming removed 1 base from V and 3 bases from J, with 15 bases in between. Looked up from germline, CDR1 is KGHSH and CDR2 is LQKENI. This CDR3 spans 16 amino acids. CDR3 loop: CASSPRVGAGDTEAFF. CDR3 sequence (DNA): TGTGCCAGCTCACCACGAGTAGGGGCAGGGGACACTGAAGCTTTCTTT.

The chain links TRBV2 to TRBJ2-1; D may be TRBD1 (6 bases). The CDR3 spans 14 residues. Trimming pared 11 bases from V and 8 bases from J, leaving 22 bases between. Germline-derived CDR1 and CDR2 are SNHLY and FYNNEI. This CDR3 reads CAGGSFGTRDEQFF. In DNA form, the CDR3 reads TGTGCCGGTGGAAGCTTTGGGACAAGGGATGAGCAGTTCTTC.

This sequence joins TRBV5-1 and TRBJ1-2; 9 bases are shared with TRBD1. The germline CDR1 and CDR2 sequences are SGHRS and YFSETQ. This CDR3 has 17 residues. Germline trimming cut 4 bases from V and 2 bases from J; bases unmatched to any gene: 12. For the CDR3, the DNA is TGCGCCAGCAGCCCCCGGGACAGGGCGAGAGGAAACTATGGCTACACCTTC. Amino acid sequence: CASSPRDRARGNYGYTF.

This rearrangement joins TRBV10-1 to TRBJ2-3; D is perhaps TRBD2 (6 bases). V lost 8 bases and J lost 0, with 9 bases in between. CDR3 length equals 13 residues. CDR1 and CDR2 from the germline V gene are WNHNN and SYGVQD (reference sequence). This chain's CDR3 is CASGGLSTDTQYF. CDR3 bases: TGCGCCAGCGGAGGGCTGAGCACAGATACGCAGTATTTT.

This chain's CDR3 is CASSYRGSNQPQHF. The DNA of the CDR3 is TGTGCCAGCAGTTACAGGGGTAGCAATCAGCCCCAGCATTTT. The gene calls are TRBV27 and TRBJ1-5, with 7 bases aligning to TRBD1. Trimming at V came to 4 bases and at J to 0 bases, leaving 0 bases not matched to a gene. The CDR3 has 14 amino acids. The V gene's germline CDR1 is MNHEY and CDR2 SMNVEV (reference sequence).

This sequence joins TRBV10-2 and TRBJ2-7, with D possibly matching TRBD1 (6 bases). Germline V gene sequence: CDR1 WSHSY, CDR2 SAAADI. Trimming took 5 bases from V and 5 from J, leaving 10 bases between them. This CDR3 contains 12 residues. The CDR3 nucleotides are TGCGCCAGCAGTTTACAGGGTGACGAGCAGTACTTC. Translated, it gives CASSLQGDEQYF.

V gene TRBV20-1 combines with J gene TRBJ2-7; D unclear. Per the germline V gene, CDR1 is DFQATT and CDR2 is SNEGSKA (reference sequence). V was clipped by 3 bases and J by 3 bases, with 6 bases between them. The CDR3 runs 11 residues. For the CDR3, the DNA is TGCAGTGCTAGCCACTACTACGAGCAGTACTTC. Translated: CSASHYYEQYF.